One sample yielded the 20 T cell receptor beta chains listed below, sequenced in a study of blood T cell repertoires in COVID-19. Profiling relied on immunoSEQ multiplex PCR, and the TCRdb table lists in-frame clones only, not all of them. The sample shows 27,000 or so clones, 82% of them seen only once. The specimen sequenced was peripheral blood. These receptors were taken from an elderly man with active or convalescent COVID-19.

The chain links TRBV5-1 to TRBJ2-7, with 10 nucleotides matching TRBD1. Trimming cost V 4 bases and J 3 bases; bases outside gene matches: 13. The CDR3 contains 17 residues. Germline loops: CDR1 SGHRS, CDR2 YFSETQ. CDR3 loop: CASSVNPTGTGDYEQYF. The CDR3, as DNA: TGCGCCAGCAGCGTAAACCCCACCGGGACAGGGGACTACGAGCAGTACTTC.

The CDR3 nucleotides are TGTGCCAGCAGCCAAGAGGGACTAGCTAATAAGCAGTACTTC. Its translation is CASSQEGLANKQYF. The chain employs TRBV3-1 (or the pseudogene TRBV3-2) and TRBJ2-7, with TRBD2 identical over 9 bases. The CDR3 spans 14 residues. Germline CDR1 is LGHDT and CDR2 is YNNKEL (reference sequence). Trimming took 0 bases from V and 8 from J; bases not matched to a gene: 5.

The rearrangement uses TRBV15 and TRBJ2-6; 7 bases agree with TRBD1. Trimming removed 5 bases from V and 0 bases from J; junction bases left unmatched: 13. Germline CDR1 LNHNV, CDR2 YYDKDF (reference sequence). CDR3 length: 19 residues. The CDR3, as DNA: TGTGCCACCAGCGGAGTAAGGGACAGTTTAGGCTCTGGGGCCAACGTCCTGACTTTC. Protein product: CATSGVRDSLGSGANVLTF.

CDR3: CASSVAGGYTEAFF. Here the CDR3 DNA reads TGTGCCAGCAGTGTTGCAGGGGGCTATACTGAAGCTTTCTTT. This chain links TRBV2 with TRBJ1-1; the match to TRBD1 covers 8 bases. The CDR3 contains 14 residues. CDR1 and CDR2 (germline): SNHLY, FYNNEI. V was clipped by 4 bases and J by 5 bases; unmatched bases: 6.

CDR3 sequence: CASGGRAGESYTF. The CDR3 DNA sequence: TGCGCCAGCGGGGGACGAGCAGGGGAAAGCTACACCTTC. The chain recombines TRBV5-1 with TRBJ1-2, with D tentatively TRBD1 (6 bases). V shed 7 bases and J shed 9 bases, with 19 bases lying between them. The germline V gene has CDR1 SGHRS and CDR2 YFSETQ. The CDR3 has 13 amino acids. The full variable domain, in which reference TRBV5-1 and TRBJ1-2 provide the parts outside the CDR3, is KAGVTQTPRYLIKTRGQQVTLSCSPISGHRSVSWYQQTPGQGLQFLFEYFSETQRNKGNFPGRFSGRQFSNSRSEMNVSTLELGDSALYLCASGGRAGESYTFGSGTRLTVV.

The rearrangement joins TRBV9 to TRBJ1-1, with 7 bases fitting TRBD1. Trimming removed 3 bases from V and 4 bases from J; junction bases left unmatched: 12. The CDR3 extends over 16 amino acids. Germline CDR1 is SGDLS and CDR2 is YYNGEE. This CDR3 is CASSGGDSRVGTEAFF. CDR3 coding DNA: TGTGCCAGCAGCGGCGGGGACAGCCGGGTTGGCACTGAAGCTTTCTTT.

The rearrangement links TRBV28 to TRBJ1-1; TRBD1 agrees at 8 bases. This CDR3 spans 14 amino acids. Germline V gene lookup returns CDR1 MDHEN and CDR2 SYDVKM. V shed 1 base and J 10 bases; nucleotides not matched to a gene: 8. CDR3 in amino acids: CASSLSYRGGTAFF. The CDR3 DNA reads TGTGCCAGCAGTTTATCGTACAGGGGGGGGACAGCTTTCTTT.

The gene calls are TRBV27 and TRBJ2-7, with D perhaps TRBD2 (7 bases). The V and J ends lost 6 bases and 3 bases respectively, with 15 bases between them. CDR1 MNHEY and CDR2 SMNVEV come from the germline V gene (reference sequence). This CDR3 is built from 14 residues. The CDR3 DNA is TGTGCCAGCAGAAAGGGGGGGGCGAACTACGAGCAGTACTTC. This gives the protein CASRKGGANYEQYF.

The chain has TRBV25-1 and TRBJ1-1; 7 positions agree with TRBD1. V shed 5 bases, J shed 1 base, and the junction held 7 bases outside the gene matches. The germline CDR1 and CDR2 sequences are MGHDK and SYGVNS. This CDR3 is 15 amino acids long. In nucleotides, the CDR3 is TGTGCCAGCAGTCCAAGGGGGGACAGGAACACTGAAGCTTTCTTT. Protein product: CASSPRGDRNTEAFF.

The chain carries TRBV6-5 and TRBJ2-2; no clear D gene. This CDR3 region has 14 residues. Germline loops: CDR1 MNHEY, CDR2 SVGAGI. V was trimmed by 8 bases and J by 0 bases, leaving 10 bases between them. The CDR3 nucleotides read TGTGCCAGCCTCCTGCGGTCGAACACCGGGGAGCTGTTTTTT. The encoded protein is CASLLRSNTGELFF.

This chain links TRBV5-1 with TRBJ1-1; 8 nucleotides align to TRBD1. CDR1 is SGHRS and CDR2 is YFSETQ in the germline V gene. CDR3 length: 14 amino acids. V shed 1 base and J 5 bases; nucleotides not matched to a gene: 4. CDR3 nucleotide sequence: TGCGCCAGCAGCTTGTTTACAGGGGGGACTGAAGCTTTCTTT. This codes for CASSLFTGGTEAFF.

CDR3 bases: TGCGCCAGCAGCCAAAGCCTAGTGATCGCCAATGAGCAGTTCTTC. It codes for CASSQSLVIANEQFF. The V gene is TRBV4-1, the J gene TRBJ2-1; D not resolved. Trimming stripped 2 bases from V and 6 bases from J, with 14 bases between. Germline V gene lookup returns CDR1 MGHRA and CDR2 YSYEKL. The CDR3 is 15 residues long.

This chain joins TRBV18 and TRBJ2-4; 7 positions match TRBD2. The CDR3 has 14 residues. V dropped 2 bases and J dropped 4; count of bases not matched to a gene: 2. CDR1 and CDR2 (germline): KGHSH, LQKENI. The CDR3 loop reads CASSPGGEKNIQYF. The CDR3 region has the DNA TGTGCCAGCTCACCAGGGGGGGAGAAAAACATTCAGTACTTC.

This clone came up once. This chain uses TRBV20-1 with TRBJ2-5, with 7 bases aligning to TRBD1. This CDR3 is 11 amino acids long. Trimming cost V 5 bases and J 3 bases; bases outside gene matches: 0. CDR1 is DFQATT, CDR2 SNEGSKA, per germline (reference sequence). CDR3 sequence: CSADREETQYF. For the CDR3, the DNA is TGCAGTGCTGACAGGGAAGAGACCCAGTACTTC.

The chain joins TRBV24-1 to TRBJ1-5, with TRBD1 identical over 7 bases. The germline CDR1 and CDR2 sequences are KGHDR and SFDVKD. Unmatched junction bases numbered 17, after V lost 5 bases and J lost 5 bases. The CDR3 contains 18 residues. The CDR3 region has the DNA TGTGCCACCAGTGTTGGGAAGACAGGGATTCCGGCCCATCAGCCCCAGCATTTT. As protein: CATSVGKTGIPAHQPQHF.

V usage is TRBV6-4 and J usage is TRBJ1-1; TRBD1 agrees at 7 bases. V lost 4 bases and J lost 1; bases outside the gene matches: 6. The CDR3 contains 15 residues. Germline V gene lookup returns CDR1 MRHNA and CDR2 SNTAGT. This CDR3 reads CASSASRDRNTEAFF. The CDR3 DNA is TGTGCCAGCAGTGCGTCCCGGGACAGGAACACTGAAGCTTTCTTT.

The chain uses TRBV11-2 and TRBJ2-6; D might be TRBD1 (5 bases). Germline V CDR1 and CDR2: SGHAT, FQNNGV. This CDR3 comprises 15 residues. Trimming left V 5 bases short and J 1 base short, with 9 bases between. CDR3 in DNA: TGTGCCAGCAGCAAGGCAGGGTCTGGGGCCAACGTCCTGACTTTC. Its protein product is CASSKAGSGANVLTF.

The chain joins TRBV9 to TRBJ2-1; TRBD2 is a possible D gene (5 bases). CDR3 length: 14 amino acids. Trimming left V 4 bases short and J 10 bases short, with 18 bases between. The germline CDR1 and CDR2 sequences are SGDLS and YYNGEE. CDR3 in DNA: TGTGCCAGCAGCCCTCGGGCTCCGGGAAGAGAGCAGTTCTTC. Translated: CASSPRAPGREQFF.

The rearrangement links TRBV5-1 to TRBJ2-5; TRBD1 matches 9 bases. This CDR3 has 16 residues. Losses at the gene ends were 4 bases for V and 5 bases for J; bases not matched to a gene: 12. Germline V lookup: CDR1 SGHRS, CDR2 YFSETQ. CDR3 DNA: TGCGCCAGCAGCCCAGGGGACAGGGAGTGGGGGGAGACCCAGTACTTC. This sequence encodes CASSPGDREWGETQYF.

The chain couples TRBV2 to TRBJ1-3; no firm D call. Per germline, CDR1 SNHLY and CDR2 FYNNEI. The CDR3 loop spans 13 amino acids. Trimming took 6 bases from V and 0 from J, leaving 6 bases between them. The chain's CDR3 is CASRRDSGNTIYF. CDR3 nucleotide sequence: TGTGCCAGCAGGAGGGACTCTGGAAACACCATATATTTT.